Listed here are 9 T cell receptor beta chains from one sample, sequenced in a study of CD8+ T cells in alopecia areata. Extraction of RNA preceded its reverse transcription into cDNA, which served as the sequencing template. Profiled with immunoSEQ multiplex PCR; TCRdb holds only in-frame clones, not every one. The sample shows a few hundred thousand clones, less than 45% of them seen only once. The treatment is: oral pan-JAK inhibitor, 5-10 mg twice daily. The source material was CD4+ T cells sorted from blood, sampled at roughly week 30, from a patient treated with tofacitinib. Source of these receptors: a human donor with alopecia areata.

This clone was detected ten times or more. The V gene is TRBV2, the J gene TRBJ2-4, with D perhaps TRBD2 (5 bases). CDR3 length: 15 amino acids. Per the germline V gene, CDR1 is SNHLY and CDR2 is FYNNEI. Trimming cost V 3 bases and J 0 bases, with 9 bases left between them. The DNA of the CDR3 is TGTGCCAGCAGTGATGAGGGCTTAGCCAAAAACATTCAGTACTTC. This translates into CASSDEGLAKNIQYF.

This chain uses TRBV30 with TRBJ1-3; D unresolved. Per germline, CDR1 GTSNPN and CDR2 SVGIG (reference sequence). This CDR3 region has 15 residues. V shed 0 bases and J shed 7 bases, with 16 bases lying between them. In DNA form, the CDR3 reads TGTGCCTGGAGTGTACCCTTTCGGGGTCCCAACACCATATATTTT. It yields the protein CAWSVPFRGPNTIYF.

The chain has TRBV28 and TRBJ2-5, with D possibly matching TRBD2 (5 bases). The tail of the sequence fits TRBJ2-7 better, so the J call may be wrong. Per the germline V gene, CDR1 is MDHEN and CDR2 is SYDVKM. The CDR3 length is 12 residues. The CDR3 sequence is CATLARTYEQYF. CDR3 sequence (DNA): TGTGCCACATTAGCGAGGACCTACGAGCAGTACTTC.

The CDR3 region is CASSDPASVDQPQHF. The CDR3 coding sequence is TGTGCCAGCAGTGATCCGGCCTCTGTCGATCAGCCCCAGCATTTT. The chain carries TRBV25-1 and TRBJ1-5, with D unresolved. The V and J ends lost 3 bases and 5 bases respectively, with 14 bases between them. Germline loops: CDR1 MGHDK, CDR2 SYGVNS. CDR3 length: 15 residues.

V is TRBV19 and J is TRBJ1-1; 7 nucleotides line up with TRBD1. Germline CDR1 is LNHDA and CDR2 is SQIVND (reference sequence). This CDR3 contains 14 residues. Trimming cost V 6 bases and J 3 bases; bases outside gene matches: 7. In nucleotides, the CDR3 is TGTGCCAGTAGGGTCGACAGGGCGGACACTGAAGCTTTCTTT. The encoded protein is CASRVDRADTEAFF.

This clone was recorded a few times. The gene calls are TRBV27 and TRBJ2-4; 10 bases are a match to TRBD1. V dropped 6 bases and J dropped 2; count of bases not matched to a gene: 13. Per the germline V gene, CDR1 is MNHEY and CDR2 is SMNVEV (reference sequence). The CDR3 runs 18 residues. The CDR3 is CASSPGDRGRLTKNIQYF. CDR3 nucleotide sequence: TGTGCCAGCAGCCCCGGAGACAGGGGGCGCTTAACCAAAAACATTCAGTACTTC.

CDR3 sequence (DNA): TGTGCCAGCAGCCAGGTGGCGGGGAGCTACACCGGGGAGCTGTTTTTT. It encodes CASSQVAGSYTGELFF. The genes are TRBV7-8 and TRBJ2-2, with D maybe TRBD2 (6 bases). The CDR3 spans 16 residues. The ends were cut back, 5 bases at V and 3 bases at J, with 16 bases in the middle. From germline, CDR1 is SGHVS and CDR2 FQNEAQ.

This clone was recorded once. The chain has TRBV7-2 and TRBJ1-2; no firm D call. In germline, CDR1 is SGHTA, CDR2 FQGNSA. This CDR3 is 14 amino acids long. V was trimmed by 3 bases and J by 0 bases, leaving 8 bases between them. The CDR3 loop reads CASSFGLANYGYTF. Written as DNA, the CDR3 is TGTGCCAGCAGCTTTGGGCTAGCTAACTATGGCTACACCTTC.

The gene calls are TRBV5-1 and TRBJ2-3; TRBD2 matches 12 bases. The CDR3 sequence is 15 residues long. V shed 1 base, J shed 4 bases, and the junction held 1 base outside the gene matches. CDR1 and CDR2 from the germline V gene are SGHRS and YFSETQ. The DNA of the CDR3 is TGCGCCAGCAGCTTGCCTAGCGGGGGGGCAGATACGCAGTATTTT. Protein sequence: CASSLPSGGADTQYF.